The entry below gives a single T cell receptor beta chain sequence along with its context. This entry is derived from a study of blood T cell repertoires in COVID-19. At the level of the study: Sites in the United States, Italy and Spain provided acute and convalescent COVID-19 samples. The analysed material was cDNA or gDNA that came from T cells, B-cell-depleted T cells, or PBMCs.

This CDR3 contains 15 residues. CDR1 and CDR2 (germline): SNHLY, FYNNEI. Deletions cut 5 bases from V and 0 bases from J, with 13 bases between. In the authors' methods: Counts of nucleated cells, estimated from reference gene primer amplification, were obtained. Repertoires were generated with immunoSEQ multiplex PCR, while TCRdb's copy carries only in-frame clones and drops some. From that table come the V and J calls and clone size; the DNA was used to work out D and trimming. The sample has a few hundred thousand clones; more than 70% are singletons. This receptor was identified in a woman in her 50s with acute or convalescent COVID-19. The material sequenced was peripheral blood. The rearrangement joins TRBV2 to TRBJ1-1, with no clear D. The CDR3 nucleotides are TGTGCCAGCAGTCCCGACGGAGCCATGAACACTGAAGCTTTCTTT. It codes for CASSPDGAMNTEAFF. The whole variable domain, filled in from reference TRBV2 and TRBJ1-1, reads EPEVTQTPSHQVTQMGQEVILRCVPISNHLYFYWYRQILGQKVEFLVSFYNNEISEKSEIFDDQFSVERPDGSNFTLKIRSTKLEDSAMYFCASSPDGAMNTEAFFGQGTRLTVV.